This T cell receptor (beta chain) was identified in a study of cytomegalovirus exposure and HLA in healthy donors. General study results and limits: Presence/absence analyses assumed roughly uniform sequencing depth across donors, which may not hold. Sequences of the TCR beta chain were said to predict the HLA-A and HLA-B alleles of most subjects accurately. A later analysis found common viral pathogens apparently linked to several of the most significant clusters.

Healthy bone marrow donors made up the cohort. The PCR had 60 Vbeta and 13 Jbeta primers. The method was immunoSEQ multiplex PCR; TCRdb's version includes in-frame clones alone and lacks a portion of them. The sample consists of over 150,000 clones, approximately 80% of them appearing once. As regards this clone: Its matching antigen is unknown.

The CDR3 sequence is 14 residues long. The ends lost 4 bases at V and 2 bases at J; junction bases unmatched: 6. Germline lookup yields CDR1 SGHRS and CDR2 YFSETQ. This sequence was found in a woman between 40 and 50 years old in good health and CMV-seropositive. The J gene is TRBJ2-7, the V gene TRBV5-1; TRBD1 matches at 7 bases. Sequencing used PBMCs. The CDR3: CASSPGQLTYEQYF. Written as DNA, the CDR3 is TGCGCCAGCAGCCCGGGACAGTTAACCTACGAGCAGTACTTC.